A single sample gave rise to the 23 T cell receptor beta chains below, sequenced in a study of shared clonotypes between healthy human individuals. Assay used: immunoSEQ multiplex PCR; TCRdb lists only in-frame clones, some missing. This repertoire shows 2 million to 2.5 million clones, just over 90% found once; its top ten account for 1.5% to 2%. CD8 cells classed as naive were CD45RO-negative and positively selected for CCR7, excluding terminally differentiated effector memory CD45RA+ cells. Sequencing used naive CD8+ T cells from PBMCs. All receptors come from a man between 18 and 29 years old in good health. Some clones in this sample may be carry-over from other donors' samples.

This clone was seen only once. The chain combines TRBV28 with TRBJ2-7; TRBD2 might be the D (6 bases). Trimming stripped 5 bases from V and 3 bases from J, with 17 bases between. This CDR3 has 15 amino acids. Per the germline V gene, CDR1 is MDHEN and CDR2 is SYDVKM. For the CDR3, the DNA is TGTGCCAGCAGTCCGCGGGGTCTAGCCTTCTACGAGCAGTACTTC. Encoded protein: CASSPRGLAFYEQYF. Full variable domain (missing parts from reference TRBV28 and TRBJ2-7): DVKVTQSSRYLVKRTGEKVFLECVQDMDHENMFWYRQDPGLGLRLIYFSYDVKMKEKGDIPEGYSVSREKKERFSLILESASTNQTSMYLCASSPRGLAFYEQYFGPGTRLTVT.

The chain employs TRBV4-1 and TRBJ2-1; 7 bases are shared with TRBD2. Germline trimming cut 5 bases from V and 0 bases from J; bases unmatched to any gene: 10. Germline V gene data show CDR1 as MGHRA and CDR2 as YSYEKL. The CDR3 covers 17 residues. The CDR3 DNA reads TGCGCCAGCAGCTCCCGTTTTGCGGGGGACTCCTACAATGAGCAGTTCTTC. Amino acids: CASSSRFAGDSYNEQFF.

This chain joins TRBV4-3 and TRBJ1-4; D call uncertain. The CDR3 length is 14 residues. Trimming removed 6 bases at V and 6 bases at J, with 14 bases between. Looked up from germline, CDR1 is LGHNA and CDR2 is YSLEER. The CDR3 spells CASSLSSADEKLFF. The CDR3 coding sequence is TGCGCCAGCAGTCTCAGCTCGGCGGATGAAAAACTGTTTTTT.

This chain uses TRBV5-8 with TRBJ2-1; a possible D gene is TRBD1 (6 bases). Germline CDR1 is SGHTS and CDR2 is YDEGEE. The V end lost 4 bases, the J end lost 0 bases, and 14 bases lay between the germline ends. The CDR3 spans 16 residues. The CDR3: CASSPQGPRSYNEQFF. CDR3 nucleotide sequence: TGTGCCAGCAGCCCTCAGGGGCCCCGCTCCTACAATGAGCAGTTCTTC.

The J gene is TRBJ2-7, the V gene TRBV6-1; 11 nucleotides line up with TRBD2. This CDR3 spans 16 amino acids. CDR1 is MNHNS, CDR2 SASEGT, per germline. V was pared by 2 bases and J by 3 bases, with 6 bases of the junction left unmatched. CDR3 sequence (DNA): TGTGCCAGCAGTGAAATAGCGGGAGGGCCGTACTACGAGCAGTACTTC. Translating it yields CASSEIAGGPYYEQYF.

The chain has TRBV29-1 and TRBJ2-7; D possibly corresponds to TRBD2 (5 bases). Trimming shortened V by 3 bases and J by 1 base, and 7 bases separated the two germline ends. This CDR3 contains 12 residues. In germline, CDR1 is SQVTM, CDR2 ANQGSEA. The CDR3 sequence is CSVEDFSYEQYF. CDR3 nucleotide sequence: TGCAGCGTTGAGGACTTTTCCTACGAGCAGTACTTC.

The chain combines TRBV6-5 with TRBJ1-1; D call uncertain. Germline CDR1 is MNHEY and CDR2 is SVGAGI. CDR3 length: 11 residues. The V end lost 5 bases, the J end lost 11 bases, and 12 bases lay between the germline ends. The CDR3 loop reads CASSETGKAFF. CDR3 DNA: TGTGCCAGCAGTGAGACCGGGAAGGCTTTCTTT.

V gene TRBV2 combines with J gene TRBJ1-5, with a possible D match to TRBD1 (5 bases). In germline, CDR1 is SNHLY, CDR2 FYNNEI. The CDR3 length is 15 residues. V gave up 5 bases and J gave up 4 bases, with 15 bases separating them. CDR3 in amino acids: CASSYGTQGNQPQHF. CDR3 nucleotide sequence: TGTGCCAGCAGTTACGGGACCCAGGGAAATCAGCCCCAGCATTTT. Using reference TRBV2 and TRBJ1-5 for the parts outside the CDR3, the full variable domain is EPEVTQTPSHQVTQMGQEVILRCVPISNHLYFYWYRQILGQKVEFLVSFYNNEISEKSEIFDDQFSVERPDGSNFTLKIRSTKLEDSAMYFCASSYGTQGNQPQHFGDGTRLSIL.

The rearrangement links TRBV2 to TRBJ2-6; no clear D. The CDR3 spans 15 residues. V was trimmed by 6 bases and J by 0 bases, leaving 9 bases between them. Per germline, CDR1 SNHLY and CDR2 FYNNEI. CDR3 coding DNA: TGTGCCAGCAGGGAGACTGTCTCTGGGGCCAACGTCCTGACTTTC. Translated, it gives CASRETVSGANVLTF. Based on the CDR3 plus reference TRBV2 and TRBJ2-6, the full variable domain is EPEVTQTPSHQVTQMGQEVILRCVPISNHLYFYWYRQILGQKVEFLVSFYNNEISEKSEIFDDQFSVERPDGSNFTLKIRSTKLEDSAMYFCASRETVSGANVLTFGAGSRLTVL.

The chain recombines TRBV6-1 with TRBJ2-2; TRBD1 might be the D (5 bases). Per the germline V gene, CDR1 is MNHNS and CDR2 is SASEGT. The CDR3 totals 18 residues. Trimming stripped 2 bases from V and 4 bases from J, with 20 bases between. As DNA, the CDR3 is TGTGCCAGCAGTGAAATTCGTCGGACATATGTGGCCACCGGGGAGCTGTTTTTT. Its protein is CASSEIRRTYVATGELFF.

The V and J genes are TRBV11-2 and TRBJ2-7, with D possibly being TRBD2 (5 bases). V was shortened by 5 bases and J by 3 bases, with 11 bases between the two germline ends. This CDR3 region has 13 residues. Germline CDR1 is SGHAT and CDR2 is FQNNGV. The chain's CDR3 is CASSPERDYEQYF. CDR3 nucleotide sequence: TGTGCCAGCAGCCCTGAACGGGACTACGAGCAGTACTTC.

The gene calls are TRBV5-1 and TRBJ2-2; 7 bases match TRBD1. Germline-derived CDR1 and CDR2 are SGHRS and YFSETQ. Trimming cost V 0 bases and J 0 bases; bases outside gene matches: 8. The CDR3 runs 18 residues. CDR3 bases: TGCGCCAGCAGCTTGGGGCGCGGACAGGCGACGAACACCGGGGAGCTGTTTTTT. Translation: CASSLGRGQATNTGELFF.

The rearrangement uses TRBV30 and TRBJ1-1; TRBD1 might be the D (5 bases). V was clipped by 0 bases and J by 5 bases, with 16 bases between them. Germline V gives CDR1 GTSNPN, CDR2 SVGIG (reference sequence). The CDR3 sequence is 15 residues long. In DNA form, the CDR3 reads TGTGCCTGGAGTGTAGTTGGGGTGGGGACTACTGAAGCTTTCTTT. It is translated as CAWSVVGVGTTEAFF.

This clone was counted a few times. In the same sample, other DNA sequences code for this CDR3. V gene TRBV7-9 combines with J gene TRBJ1-5; D gene uncertain. The CDR3 totals 13 residues. Germline V CDR1 and CDR2: SEHNR, FQNEAQ (reference sequence). Trimming left V 5 bases short and J 3 bases short, with 8 bases between. The CDR3 nucleotides read TGTGCCAGCAGCCCCTACTCCAATCAGCCCCAGCATTTT. As protein: CASSPYSNQPQHF. Full variable domain (remainder filled in from reference TRBV7-9 and TRBJ1-5): DTGVSQNPRHKITKRGQNVTFRCDPISEHNRLYWYRQTLGQGPEFLTYFQNEAQLEKSRLLSDRFSAERPKGSFSTLEIQRTEQGDSAMYLCASSPYSNQPQHFGDGTRLSIL.

This chain joins TRBV7-2 and TRBJ2-2, with D possibly matching TRBD1 (5 bases). CDR3 length: 15 residues. V was clipped by 5 bases and J by 6 bases, with 16 bases between them. Looked up from germline, CDR1 is SGHTA and CDR2 is FQGNSA. The chain's CDR3 is CASSPKGARAGELFF. The CDR3 DNA is TGTGCCAGCAGCCCCAAAGGGGCCAGGGCCGGGGAGCTGTTTTTT.

The rearrangement uses TRBV27 and TRBJ1-1; 7 bases are a match to TRBD1. This CDR3 contains 15 residues. Per germline, CDR1 MNHEY and CDR2 SMNVEV (reference sequence). With V trimmed by 4 bases and J by 2 bases, 7 bases remained unmatched. The CDR3 DNA sequence: TGTGCCAGCAGTTCGCCGGGACAGTTAAACACTGAAGCTTTCTTT. It encodes CASSSPGQLNTEAFF.

Comments on this clone: The same CDR3 arises from other DNA sequences in this sample as well. The chain uses TRBV13 and TRBJ2-7, with TRBD1 matching 8 bases. The CDR3 runs 15 residues. CDR1 and CDR2 from the germline V gene are PRHDT and FYEKMQ (reference sequence). V gave up 0 bases and J gave up 0 bases; unmatched junction bases: 1. For the CDR3, the DNA is TGTGCCAGCAGCTTAGGAGGGACAGGCTCCTACGAGCAGTACTTC. The encoded protein is CASSLGGTGSYEQYF.

Only one count was recorded for this clone. The same CDR3 is also encoded by other DNA sequences in this sample. The chain employs TRBV18 and TRBJ2-7; 8 bases fit TRBD1. The CDR3 consists of 14 residues. The germline V gene encodes CDR1 KGHSH and CDR2 LQKENI. The trim removed 6 bases at V and 2 bases at J, leaving 6 bases unmatched. In DNA form, the CDR3 reads TGTGCCAGCTCTCCGACAGGGGATCCCTACGAGCAGTACTTC. It yields the protein CASSPTGDPYEQYF.

This chain links TRBV7-2 with TRBJ2-7, with TRBD2 identical over 13 bases. V dropped 3 bases and J dropped 5; count of bases not matched to a gene: 4. The CDR3 covers 15 residues. Germline CDR1 SGHTA, CDR2 FQGNSA. DNA for the CDR3: TGTGCCAGCAGCTTCGGACTAGCGGGAGCTGACGAGCAGTACTTC. Protein: CASSFGLAGADEQYF.

The chain joins TRBV7-2 to TRBJ1-2, with 8 bases identical to TRBD1. The CDR3 contains 17 residues. V shed 3 bases and J 0 bases; nucleotides not matched to a gene: 9. The germline gives CDR1 SGHTA, CDR2 FQGNSA. In DNA, the CDR3 is TGTGCCAGCAGCTTTACAGGGGGGGTATTTACTAACTATGGCTACACCTTC. Residues: CASSFTGGVFTNYGYTF.

The rearrangement links TRBV19 to TRBJ1-1; the D is unclear. The V and J ends lost 3 bases and 5 bases respectively, with 19 bases between them. Germline CDR1 LNHDA, CDR2 SQIVND (reference sequence). This CDR3 spans 16 amino acids. The CDR3: CASSIGRQVSITEAFF. CDR3 nucleotide sequence: TGTGCCAGTAGTATCGGACGACAAGTGTCGATTACTGAAGCTTTCTTT.

The chain has TRBV6-4 and TRBJ2-1, with D possibly being TRBD2 (5 bases). Trimming cost V 4 bases and J 8 bases, with 18 bases left between them. The CDR3 is 15 amino acids. Germline lookup yields CDR1 MRHNA and CDR2 SNTAGT. CDR3 sequence (DNA): TGTGCCAGCAGTGCGGGGAAGCGCTCCGCCGATGAGCAGTTCTTC. It specifies CASSAGKRSADEQFF.

The genes are TRBV19 and TRBJ1-5; no definite D call. Trimming cost V 1 base and J 5 bases, with 9 bases left between them. From germline, CDR1 is LNHDA and CDR2 SQIVND (reference sequence). This CDR3 has 14 amino acids. CDR3 region: CASSIAVTDQPQHF. The DNA for the CDR3 is TGTGCCAGTAGTATAGCGGTGACTGATCAGCCCCAGCATTTT. The variable domain in full, completed from reference TRBV19 and TRBJ1-5, reads DGGITQSPKYLFRKEGQNVTLSCEQNLNHDAMYWYRQDPGQGLRLIYYSQIVNDFQKGDIAEGYSVSREKKESFPLTVTSAQKNPTAFYLCASSIAVTDQPQHFGDGTRLSIL.